Each of the 21 T cell receptor beta chains below was sequenced from the same sample in a study of CD8 T cells in Susac syndrome. Reverse transcription of roughly 0.45 to 1 ug RNA was carried out with random hexamers. Each CDR3 protein gets one entry after TCRdb re-called the immunoSEQ multiplex PCR reads with MiXCR. The sample consists of some 65,000 distinct CDR3 sequences, around 96% of them appearing once. Source material: CD8+ T cells from PBMCs. These receptors were taken from a human donor with multiple sclerosis.

The rearrangement links TRBV28 to TRBJ2-5; D could derive from TRBD1 or TRBD2 (5 bases each). The germline CDR1 and CDR2 sequences are MDHEN and SYDVKM. The germline V and J ends were trimmed by 7 bases and 5 bases, with 17 bases remaining between them. There are 14 residues in the CDR3. CDR3 amino acids: CASTNLRGEETQYF. The CDR3 DNA reads as TGTGCCAGCACCAACCTGAGGGGAGAGGAGACCCAGTACTTC.

The gene calls are TRBV9 and TRBJ2-5, with a possible D match to TRBD2 (6 bases). The CDR3 totals 15 residues. Trimming removed 0 bases from V and 5 bases from J, with 14 bases in between. Per the germline V gene, CDR1 is SGDLS and CDR2 is YYNGEE. DNA for the CDR3: TGTGCCAGCAGCGTAGATGGGGGGTCCTGGGAGACCCAGTACTTC. Its protein is CASSVDGGSWETQYF.

The J gene is TRBJ2-7, the V gene TRBV20-1; the D is unclear. CDR1 is DFQATT and CDR2 is SNEGSKA in the germline V gene (reference sequence). V lost 6 bases, J lost 6 bases, and 24 bases lay in between. CDR3 length: 15 residues. CDR3 bases: TGCAGTGCGATGGGCCTTGCGTTACCCGAGCTCGAGCAGTACTTC. Residues: CSAMGLALPELEQYF.

This clonotype has a single count. CDR3 loop: CASSLGGDTNEKLFF. The CDR3 DNA reads TGCGCCAGCAGCTTGGGGGGAGACACTAATGAAAAACTGTTTTTT. The chain has TRBV5-1 and TRBJ1-4; D is undetermined. The germline V gene encodes CDR1 SGHRS and CDR2 YFSETQ. Trimming removed 0 bases from V and 2 bases from J, with 8 bases in between. The CDR3 covers 15 residues.

The J gene is TRBJ1-1, the V gene TRBV5-4, with D tentatively TRBD1 (6 bases). The CDR3 loop spans 13 amino acids. Germline V gene lookup returns CDR1 SGHNT and CDR2 YYREEE (reference sequence). Trimming shortened V by 7 bases and J by 0 bases, and 10 bases separated the two germline ends. CDR3 amino acids: CASRDRMNTEAFF. DNA of the CDR3: TGTGCCAGCCGTGACAGGATGAACACTGAAGCTTTCTTT.

The V call is TRBV7-9, the J call TRBJ2-3; D remains unclear. CDR1 is SEHNR, CDR2 FQNEAQ, per germline (reference sequence). The CDR3 consists of 15 residues. V was trimmed by 7 bases and J by 0 bases, leaving 14 bases between them. As DNA, the CDR3 is TGTGCCAGCACCCTCGGTGGGTTTAGCACAGATACGCAGTATTTT. Translated: CASTLGGFSTDTQYF.

The chain is built from TRBV21-1 and TRBJ1-6; the D call of TRBD1 is as the table states it, not checked on the DNA. TRBV21-1 is recorded as a pseudogene. The CDR3 loop spans 16 amino acids. CDR3 nucleotides: TGTGCCAGCAGCAAATTGTCAGGGGGGAGCAATTCACCCCTCCACTTT. Residues: CASSKLSGGSNSPLHF.

A remark on this clonotype: Its ends do not fully match the called genes, so a read error is possible. V and J are TRBV12-3 or TRBV12-4 and TRBJ2-7, with 8 nucleotides matching TRBD1. The CDR3 is 16 residues long. The CDR3 DNA is TGCGGTGCGCCCTCGAGGGGGACAGGAGGAAGCTACGAGCAGTACTTC. It encodes CGAPSRGTGGSYEQYF.

The chain uses TRBV12-3 or TRBV12-4 and TRBJ1-2, with 7 nucleotides matching TRBD1. The CDR3 covers 14 residues. V was clipped by 1 base and J by 8 bases; unmatched bases: 7. For the CDR3, the DNA is TGTGCCAGCAGTTTAGATCCAGGGGGGACCGGCTACACCTTC. This translates into CASSLDPGGTGYTF.

This sequence joins TRBV7-9 and TRBJ1-4, with 9 bases identical to TRBD1. V gave up 4 bases and J gave up 8 bases; unmatched junction bases: 11. CDR1 is SEHNR, CDR2 FQNEAQ, per germline (reference sequence). The CDR3 has 16 residues. The CDR3 sequence is CASSYQQTGGFEKLFF. The DNA of the CDR3 is TGTGCCAGCAGCTATCAACAGACAGGGGGGTTCGAAAAACTGTTTTTT.

The chain joins TRBV4-3 to TRBJ2-5, with TRBD2 matching over 15 bases. Per the germline V gene, CDR1 is LGHNA and CDR2 is YSLEER. V lost 0 bases, J lost 3 bases, and 2 bases stayed unmatched. The CDR3 length is 17 residues. The CDR3 DNA reads TGCGCCAGCAGCCAAGACCGGACTAGCGGGGGGGAAGAGACCCAGTACTTC. Its protein is CASSQDRTSGGEETQYF.

This clonotype was counted once. CDR3 DNA sequence: TGTGCCACCAGCAGAGGAGCCAGGAACTCAGTTGGCTACACCTTC. It encodes CATSRGARNSVGYTF. The chain is built from TRBV15 and TRBJ1-2; D is ambiguous. Per germline, CDR1 LNHNV and CDR2 YYDKDF (reference sequence). V was trimmed by 1 base and J by 7 bases, leaving 16 bases between them. This CDR3 is 15 amino acids long.

This clonotype was seen a single time. V is TRBV29-1 and J is TRBJ2-1; a possible D gene is TRBD2 (5 bases). Trimming removed 0 bases at V and 0 bases at J, with 9 bases between. This CDR3 has 15 amino acids. Germline assignment: CDR1 SQVTM and CDR2 ANQGSEA. This CDR3 is CSVEDYTSSYNEQFF. The CDR3 DNA sequence: TGCAGCGTTGAAGATTATACTAGCTCCTACAATGAGCAGTTCTTC.

The chain links TRBV3-1 to TRBJ2-7, with 7 bases identical to TRBD1. Unmatched junction bases numbered 1, after V lost 3 bases and J lost 5 bases. CDR3 length equals 12 residues. Germline V CDR1 and CDR2: LGHDT, YNNKEL (reference sequence). The CDR3 nucleotides read TGTGCCAGCAGCCAGGGGACAGACGAGCAGTACTTC. Protein: CASSQGTDEQYF.

For this clonotype: Because the CDR3 is missing its conserved closing phenylalanine or tryptophan, this is likely a read error. The genes are TRBV29-1 and TRBJ2-7; no definite D call. CDR1 and CDR2 (germline): SQVTM, ANQGSEA. V lost 0 bases, J lost 3 bases, and 6 bases lay in between. The CDR3 is 12 residues long. Written as DNA, the CDR3 is TGCAGCGTTGAAGAGGGTGGCTACGAGCAGTACCTC. Translated, it gives CSVEEGGYEQYL.

V usage is TRBV5-4 and J usage is TRBJ2-7; D gene ambiguous. Germline CDR1 is SGHNT and CDR2 is YYREEE (reference sequence). The V gene lost 2 bases and the J gene lost 3 bases, with 9 bases spanning the gap. This CDR3 has 13 residues. The CDR3 sequence: CASSLSLNYEQYF. CDR3 DNA sequence: TGTGCCAGCAGCTTATCTCTTAACTACGAGCAGTACTTC.

This rearrangement joins TRBV27 to TRBJ2-1, with D tentatively TRBD1 (6 bases). Per germline, CDR1 MNHEY and CDR2 SMNVEV (reference sequence). The CDR3 runs to 15 residues. With 5 bases removed from V and 7 bases from J, the gap between germline ends came to 18 bases. CDR3 loop: CASSAYQGSGNEQFF. CDR3 bases: TGTGCCAGCAGTGCATACCAGGGGAGCGGTAATGAGCAGTTCTTC.

CDR3: CASSVDGLSNYGYTF. The CDR3 DNA follows: TGTGCCAGCAGCGTAGACGGGCTTTCTAACTATGGCTACACCTTC. J is TRBJ1-2 and V is TRBV9; D is unresolved. V lost 0 bases and J lost 0, with 9 bases in between. The CDR3 sequence is 15 residues long. The V gene's germline CDR1 is SGDLS and CDR2 YYNGEE.

The V gene is TRBV28, the J gene TRBJ2-1; D remains unclear. Per the germline V gene, CDR1 is MDHEN and CDR2 is SYDVKM. There are 13 residues in the CDR3. Trimming removed 3 bases from V and 5 bases from J, with 8 bases in between. CDR3 in DNA: TGTGCCAGCAGTTTCGGCTACAACAATGAGCAGTTCTTC. The encoded protein is CASSFGYNNEQFF.

V usage is TRBV19 and J usage is TRBJ2-1, with a weak D call TRBD1 (6 bases). The length of the CDR3 is 14 residues. The V end lost 5 bases, the J end lost 8 bases, and 16 bases lay between the germline ends. CDR1 is LNHDA, CDR2 SQIVND, per germline (reference sequence). The CDR3 DNA follows: TGTGCCAGTAGTGACATAGGACAGTTCGATGAGCAGTTCTTC. It encodes CASSDIGQFDEQFF.

The genes are TRBV29-1 and TRBJ2-2, with D perhaps TRBD1 (6 bases). This CDR3 comprises 15 residues. Germline V gene data show CDR1 as SQVTM and CDR2 as ANQGSEA. The germline V and J ends were trimmed by 6 bases and 7 bases, with 21 bases remaining between them. The CDR3 DNA reads TGCAGCGTGGCCAAACAGGGAGCTCTTCACGGGGAGCTGTTTTTT. It yields the protein CSVAKQGALHGELFF.